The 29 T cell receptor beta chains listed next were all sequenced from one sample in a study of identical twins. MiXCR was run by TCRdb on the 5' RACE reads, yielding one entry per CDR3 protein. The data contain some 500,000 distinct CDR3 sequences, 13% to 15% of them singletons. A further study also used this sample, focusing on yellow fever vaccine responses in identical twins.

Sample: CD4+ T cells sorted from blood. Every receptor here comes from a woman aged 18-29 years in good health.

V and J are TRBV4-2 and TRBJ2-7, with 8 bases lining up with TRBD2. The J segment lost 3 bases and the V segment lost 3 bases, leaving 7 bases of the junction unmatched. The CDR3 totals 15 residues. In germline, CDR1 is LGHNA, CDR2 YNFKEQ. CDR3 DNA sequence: TGTGCCAGCAGCCATCGGGAGGGGGGCTACTACGAGCAGTACTTC. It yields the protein CASSHREGGYYEQYF.

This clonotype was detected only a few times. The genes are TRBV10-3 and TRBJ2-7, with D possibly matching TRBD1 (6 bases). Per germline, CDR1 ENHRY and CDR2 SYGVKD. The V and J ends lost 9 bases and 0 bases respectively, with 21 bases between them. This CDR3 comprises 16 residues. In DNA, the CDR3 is TGTGCCATAGCAGGAACGAAGACAGGATACTCCTACGAGCAGTACTTC. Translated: CAIAGTKTGYSYEQYF.

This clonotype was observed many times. The CDR3 loop reads CSVDLGQGAYGYTF. CDR3 nucleotide sequence: TGCAGCGTTGACTTGGGACAGGGGGCCTATGGCTACACCTTC. The V call is TRBV29-1, the J call TRBJ1-2; 12 positions agree with TRBD1. This CDR3 region has 14 residues. Germline CDR1 SQVTM, CDR2 ANQGSEA. The junction had 3 bases not matched to a gene; V was cut back by 3 bases and J by 4 bases. The variable domain in full, completed from reference TRBV29-1 and TRBJ1-2, reads SAVISQKPSRDICQRGTSLTIQCQVDSQVTMMFWYRQQPGQSLTLIATANQGSEATYESGFVIDKFPISRPNLTFSTLTVSNMSPEDSSIYLCSVDLGQGAYGYTFGSGTRLTVV.

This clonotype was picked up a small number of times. Written as DNA, the CDR3 is TGCAGTGCTAGAGATATTGGGAGGATGAACACTGAAGCTTTCTTT. Residues: CSARDIGRMNTEAFF. The chain combines TRBV20-1 with TRBJ1-1; no definite D call. The CDR3 extends over 15 amino acids. With 0 bases removed from V and 0 bases from J, the gap between germline ends came to 11 bases. The germline CDR1 and CDR2 sequences are DFQATT and SNEGSKA (reference sequence).

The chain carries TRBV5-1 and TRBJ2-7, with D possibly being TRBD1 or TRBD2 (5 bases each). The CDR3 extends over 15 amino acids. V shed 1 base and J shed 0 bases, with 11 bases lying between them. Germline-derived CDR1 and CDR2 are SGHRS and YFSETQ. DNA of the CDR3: TGCGCCAGCAGCTTGCTGGGGACCGCCTCCTACGAGCAGTACTTC. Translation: CASSLLGTASYEQYF.

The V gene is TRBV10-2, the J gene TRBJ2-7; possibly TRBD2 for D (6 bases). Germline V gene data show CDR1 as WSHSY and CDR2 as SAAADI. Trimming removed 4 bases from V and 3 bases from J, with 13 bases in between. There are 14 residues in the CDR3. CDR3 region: CASSGGAGHYEQYF. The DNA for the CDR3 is TGCGCCAGCAGTGGGGGTGCGGGGCACTACGAGCAGTACTTC.

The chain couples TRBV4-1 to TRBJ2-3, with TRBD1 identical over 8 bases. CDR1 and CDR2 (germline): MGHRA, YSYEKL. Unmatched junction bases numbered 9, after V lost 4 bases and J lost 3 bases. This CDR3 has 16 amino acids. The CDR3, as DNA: TGCGCCAGCAGCCGCTCTCAGGGGGCTGGTACAGATACGCAGTATTTT. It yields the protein CASSRSQGAGTDTQYF.

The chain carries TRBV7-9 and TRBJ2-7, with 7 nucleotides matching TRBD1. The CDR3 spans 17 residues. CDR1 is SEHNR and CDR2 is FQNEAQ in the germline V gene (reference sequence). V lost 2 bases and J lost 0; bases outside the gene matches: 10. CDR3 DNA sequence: TGTGCCAGCAGCTTAAACGCCGGGACAGCCGACTCCTACGAGCAGTACTTC. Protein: CASSLNAGTADSYEQYF. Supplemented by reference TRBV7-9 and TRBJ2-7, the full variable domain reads DTGVSQNPRHKITKRGQNVTFRCDPISEHNRLYWYRQTLGQGPEFLTYFQNEAQLEKSRLLSDRFSAERPKGSFSTLEIQRTEQGDSAMYLCASSLNAGTADSYEQYFGPGTRLTVT.

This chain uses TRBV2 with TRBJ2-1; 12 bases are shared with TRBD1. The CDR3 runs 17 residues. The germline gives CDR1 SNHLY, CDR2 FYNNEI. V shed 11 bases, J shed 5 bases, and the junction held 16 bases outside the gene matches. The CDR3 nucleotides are TGTGCCTTCAGTTCACCACGGGACAGGGGGCATCACAATGAGCAGTTCTTC. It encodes CAFSSPRDRGHHNEQFF.

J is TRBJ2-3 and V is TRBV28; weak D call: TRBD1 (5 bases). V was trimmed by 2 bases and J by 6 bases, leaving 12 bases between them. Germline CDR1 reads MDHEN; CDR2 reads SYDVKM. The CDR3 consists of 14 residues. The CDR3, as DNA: TGTGCCAGCAGTTTAAGGTCTGCAGGGGATACGCAGTATTTT. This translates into CASSLRSAGDTQYF.

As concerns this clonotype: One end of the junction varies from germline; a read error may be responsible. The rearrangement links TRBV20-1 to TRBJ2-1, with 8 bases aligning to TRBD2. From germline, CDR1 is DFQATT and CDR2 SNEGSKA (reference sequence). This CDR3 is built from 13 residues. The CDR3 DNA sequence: TGCAGTGCCAGAGGACTAGCTCCCCATGAGCAGTTCTTC. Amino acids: CSARGLAPHEQFF.

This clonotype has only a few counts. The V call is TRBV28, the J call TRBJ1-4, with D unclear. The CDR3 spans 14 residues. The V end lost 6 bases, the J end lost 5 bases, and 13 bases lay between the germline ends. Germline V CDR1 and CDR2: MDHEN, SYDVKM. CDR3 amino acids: CASRPQARNEKLFF. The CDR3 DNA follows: TGTGCCAGCAGACCTCAGGCGAGGAATGAAAAACTGTTTTTT. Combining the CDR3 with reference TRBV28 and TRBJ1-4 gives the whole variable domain DVKVTQSSRYLVKRTGEKVFLECVQDMDHENMFWYRQDPGLGLRLIYFSYDVKMKEKGDIPEGYSVSREKKERFSLILESASTNQTSMYLCASRPQARNEKLFFGSGTQLSVL.

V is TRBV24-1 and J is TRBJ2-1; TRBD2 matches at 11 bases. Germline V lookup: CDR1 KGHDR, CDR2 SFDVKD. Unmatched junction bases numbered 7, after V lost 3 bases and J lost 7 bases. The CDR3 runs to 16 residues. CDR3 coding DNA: TGTGCCACCAGTGATCTCGGGACTAGCGGACGAAATGAGCAGTTCTTC. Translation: CATSDLGTSGRNEQFF.

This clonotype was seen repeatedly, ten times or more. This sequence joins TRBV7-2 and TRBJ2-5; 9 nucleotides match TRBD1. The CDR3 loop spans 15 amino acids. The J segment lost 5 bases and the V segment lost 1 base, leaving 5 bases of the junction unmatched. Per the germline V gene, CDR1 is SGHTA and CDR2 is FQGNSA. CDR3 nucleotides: TGTGCCAGCAGCTTAGTAACAGGGGGCAGTGAGACCCAGTACTTC. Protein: CASSLVTGGSETQYF.

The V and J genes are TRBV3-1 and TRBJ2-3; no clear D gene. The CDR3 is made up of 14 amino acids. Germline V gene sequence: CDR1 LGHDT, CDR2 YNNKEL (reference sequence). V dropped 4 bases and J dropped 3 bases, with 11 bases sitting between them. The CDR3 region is CASSLLKGTDTQYF. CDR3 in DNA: TGTGCCAGCAGCCTCCTTAAGGGAACAGATACGCAGTATTTT.

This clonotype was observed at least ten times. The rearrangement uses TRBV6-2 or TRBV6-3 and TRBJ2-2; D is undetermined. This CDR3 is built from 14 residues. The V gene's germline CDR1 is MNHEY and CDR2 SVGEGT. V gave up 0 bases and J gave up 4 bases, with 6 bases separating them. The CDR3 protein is CASSYSWGTGELFF. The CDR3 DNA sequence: TGTGCCAGCAGTTACTCCTGGGGCACCGGGGAGCTGTTTTTT.

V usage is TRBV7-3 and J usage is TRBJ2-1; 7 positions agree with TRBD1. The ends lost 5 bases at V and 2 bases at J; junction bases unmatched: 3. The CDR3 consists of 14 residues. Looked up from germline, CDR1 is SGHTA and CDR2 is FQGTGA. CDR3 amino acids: CASSQGQPYNEQFF. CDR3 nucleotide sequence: TGTGCCAGCAGCCAGGGACAGCCCTACAATGAGCAGTTCTTC.

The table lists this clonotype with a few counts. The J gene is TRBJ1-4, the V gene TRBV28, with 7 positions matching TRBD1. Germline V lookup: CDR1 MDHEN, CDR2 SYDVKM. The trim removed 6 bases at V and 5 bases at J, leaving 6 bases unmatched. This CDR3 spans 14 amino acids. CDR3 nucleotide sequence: TGTGCCAGCAGCCGGACAGGCTCAAATGAAAAACTGTTTTTT. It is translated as CASSRTGSNEKLFF.

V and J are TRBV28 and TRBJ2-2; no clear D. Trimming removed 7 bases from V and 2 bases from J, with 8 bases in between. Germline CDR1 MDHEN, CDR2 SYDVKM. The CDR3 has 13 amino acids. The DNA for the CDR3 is TGTGCCAGCACCGAGGCAAACACCGGGGAGCTGTTTTTT. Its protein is CASTEANTGELFF.

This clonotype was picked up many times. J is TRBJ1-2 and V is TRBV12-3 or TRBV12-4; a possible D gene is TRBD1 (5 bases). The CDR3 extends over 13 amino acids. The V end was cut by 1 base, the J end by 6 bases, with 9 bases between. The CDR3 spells CASSLGQGDGYTF. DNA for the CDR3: TGTGCCAGCAGTTTAGGCCAGGGCGATGGCTACACCTTC.

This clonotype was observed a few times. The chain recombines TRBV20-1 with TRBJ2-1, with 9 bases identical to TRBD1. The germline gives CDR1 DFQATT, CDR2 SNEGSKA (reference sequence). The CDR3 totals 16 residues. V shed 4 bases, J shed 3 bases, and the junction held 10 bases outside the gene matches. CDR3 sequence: CSAIEQGARNYNEQFF. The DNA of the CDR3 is TGCAGTGCTATTGAACAGGGGGCGAGGAACTACAATGAGCAGTTCTTC.

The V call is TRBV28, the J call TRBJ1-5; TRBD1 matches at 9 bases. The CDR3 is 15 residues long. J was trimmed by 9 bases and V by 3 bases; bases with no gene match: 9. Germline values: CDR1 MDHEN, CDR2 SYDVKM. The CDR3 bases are TGTGCCAGCAGTTTCCGGGACAGGGCTTTGGTGCCCCAGCATTTT. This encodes CASSFRDRALVPQHF. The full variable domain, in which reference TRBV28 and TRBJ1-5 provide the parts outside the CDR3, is DVKVTQSSRYLVKRTGEKVFLECVQDMDHENMFWYRQDPGLGLRLIYFSYDVKMKEKGDIPEGYSVSREKKERFSLILESASTNQTSMYLCASSFRDRALVPQHFGDGTRLSIL.

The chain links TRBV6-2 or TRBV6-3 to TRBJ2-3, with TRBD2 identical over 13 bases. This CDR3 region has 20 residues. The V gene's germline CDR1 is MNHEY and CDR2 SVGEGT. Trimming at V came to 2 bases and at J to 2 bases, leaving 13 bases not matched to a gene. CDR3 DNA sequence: TGTGCCAGCAGTTACCCACTAGCGGGGGGGACCCTAAACCCCACAGATACGCAGTATTTT. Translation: CASSYPLAGGTLNPTDTQYF.

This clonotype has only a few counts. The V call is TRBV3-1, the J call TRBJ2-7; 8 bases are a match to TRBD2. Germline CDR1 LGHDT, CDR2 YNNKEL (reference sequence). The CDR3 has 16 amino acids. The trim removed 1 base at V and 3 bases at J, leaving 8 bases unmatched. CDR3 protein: CASSQGLSGARYEQYF. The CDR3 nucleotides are TGTGCCAGCAGCCAAGGACTTAGCGGGGCCCGCTACGAGCAGTACTTC.

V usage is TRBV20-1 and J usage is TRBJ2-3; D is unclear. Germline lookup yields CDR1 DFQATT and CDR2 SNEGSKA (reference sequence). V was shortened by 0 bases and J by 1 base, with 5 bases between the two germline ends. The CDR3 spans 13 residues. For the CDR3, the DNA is TGCAGTGCTAGAGATTCGGGCACAGATACGCAGTATTTT. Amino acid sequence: CSARDSGTDTQYF.

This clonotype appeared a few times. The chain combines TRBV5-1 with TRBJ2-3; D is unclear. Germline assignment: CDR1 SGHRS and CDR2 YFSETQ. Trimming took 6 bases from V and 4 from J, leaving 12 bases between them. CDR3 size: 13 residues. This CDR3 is CASTIGSPDTQYF. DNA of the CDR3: TGCGCCAGCACCATCGGGTCCCCAGATACGCAGTATTTT.

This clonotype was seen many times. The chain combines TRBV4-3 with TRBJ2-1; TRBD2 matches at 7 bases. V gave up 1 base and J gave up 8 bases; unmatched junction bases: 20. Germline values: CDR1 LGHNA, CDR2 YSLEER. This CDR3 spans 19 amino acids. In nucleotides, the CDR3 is TGCGCCAGCAGCCAAGCATTTCCGTATCAAGGACTAGGGTCCCATGAGCAGTTCTTC. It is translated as CASSQAFPYQGLGSHEQFF.

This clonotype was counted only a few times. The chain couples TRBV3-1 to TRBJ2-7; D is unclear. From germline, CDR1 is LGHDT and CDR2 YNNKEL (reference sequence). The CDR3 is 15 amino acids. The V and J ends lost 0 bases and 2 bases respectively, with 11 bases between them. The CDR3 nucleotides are TGTGCCAGCAGCCAAGAAGCCGGGTCACCCTACGAGCAGTACTTC. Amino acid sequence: CASSQEAGSPYEQYF.

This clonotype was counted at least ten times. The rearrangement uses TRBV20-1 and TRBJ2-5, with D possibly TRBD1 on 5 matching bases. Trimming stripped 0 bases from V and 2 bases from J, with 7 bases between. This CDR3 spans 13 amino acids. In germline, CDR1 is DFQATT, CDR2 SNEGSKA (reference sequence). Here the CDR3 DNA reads TGCAGTGCTAGAGATAAGGGGCAAGAGACCCAGTACTTC. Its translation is CSARDKGQETQYF.